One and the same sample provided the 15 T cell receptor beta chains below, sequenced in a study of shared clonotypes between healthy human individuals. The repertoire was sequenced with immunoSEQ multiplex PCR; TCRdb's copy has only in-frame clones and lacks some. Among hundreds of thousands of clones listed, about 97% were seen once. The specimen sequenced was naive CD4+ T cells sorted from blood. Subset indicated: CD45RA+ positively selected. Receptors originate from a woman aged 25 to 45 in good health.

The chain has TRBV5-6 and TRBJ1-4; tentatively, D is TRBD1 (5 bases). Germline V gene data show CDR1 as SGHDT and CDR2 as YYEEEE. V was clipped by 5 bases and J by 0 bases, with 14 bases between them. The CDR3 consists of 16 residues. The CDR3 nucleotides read TGTGCCAGCAGTAACGCAGGGAAAGCAACTAATGAAAAACTGTTTTTT. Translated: CASSNAGKATNEKLFF.

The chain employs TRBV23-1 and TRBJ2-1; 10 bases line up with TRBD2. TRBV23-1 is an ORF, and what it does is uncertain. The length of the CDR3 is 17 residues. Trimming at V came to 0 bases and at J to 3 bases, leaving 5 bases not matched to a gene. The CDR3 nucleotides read TGCGCCAGCAGTCAATCGAAGAGCGGGAGGGGCTACAATGAGCAGTTCTTC. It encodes CASSQSKSGRGYNEQFF.

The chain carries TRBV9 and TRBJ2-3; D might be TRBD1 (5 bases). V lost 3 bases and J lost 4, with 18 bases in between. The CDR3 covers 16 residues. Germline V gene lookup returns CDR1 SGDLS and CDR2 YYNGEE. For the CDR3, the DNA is TGTGCCAGCAGCGCCAGACAGCTGAAGCCGTCAGATACGCAGTATTTT. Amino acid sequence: CASSARQLKPSDTQYF.

The CDR3 nucleotides are TGTGCCAGCAGTACGACAGGGGCTGGAAACACCATATATTTT. Translation: CASSTTGAGNTIYF. The V call is TRBV28, the J call TRBJ1-3, with 8 bases fitting TRBD1. CDR3 length equals 14 residues. Germline-derived CDR1 and CDR2 are MDHEN and SYDVKM. The junction had 2 bases not matched to a gene; V was cut back by 5 bases and J by 2 bases.

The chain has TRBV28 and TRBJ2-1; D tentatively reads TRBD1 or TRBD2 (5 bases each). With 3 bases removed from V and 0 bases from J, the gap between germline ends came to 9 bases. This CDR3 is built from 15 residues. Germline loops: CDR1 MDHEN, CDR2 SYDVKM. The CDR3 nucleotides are TGTGCCAGCAGTTTTTCCGGGACCTCCTACAATGAGCAGTTCTTC. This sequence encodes CASSFSGTSYNEQFF.

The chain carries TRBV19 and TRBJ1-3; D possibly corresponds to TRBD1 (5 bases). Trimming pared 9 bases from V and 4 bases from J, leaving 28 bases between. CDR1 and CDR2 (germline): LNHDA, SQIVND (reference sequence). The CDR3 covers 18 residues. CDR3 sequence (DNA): TGTGCCAGCCGCCGGGGCCGGGGTCTGAGGGCTGTCGGAAACACCATATATTTT. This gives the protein CASRRGRGLRAVGNTIYF.

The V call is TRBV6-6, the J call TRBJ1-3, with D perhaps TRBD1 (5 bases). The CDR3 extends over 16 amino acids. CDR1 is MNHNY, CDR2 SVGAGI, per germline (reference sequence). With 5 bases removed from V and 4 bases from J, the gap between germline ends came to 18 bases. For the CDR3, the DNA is TGTGCCAGCAGTCTAGACAGACCCTTAGGCGGAAACACCATATATTTT. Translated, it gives CASSLDRPLGGNTIYF.

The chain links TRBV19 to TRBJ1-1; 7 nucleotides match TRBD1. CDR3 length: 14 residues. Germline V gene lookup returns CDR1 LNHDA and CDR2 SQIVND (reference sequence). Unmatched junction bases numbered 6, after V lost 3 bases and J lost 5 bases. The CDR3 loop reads CASSMIGGGTEAFF. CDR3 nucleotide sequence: TGTGCCAGTAGTATGATAGGGGGCGGAACTGAAGCTTTCTTT.

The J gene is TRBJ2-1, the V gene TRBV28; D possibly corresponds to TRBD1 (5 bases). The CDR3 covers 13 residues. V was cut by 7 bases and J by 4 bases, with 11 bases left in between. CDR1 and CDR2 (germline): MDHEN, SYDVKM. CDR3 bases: TGTGCCAGCAACCGACAGCCATACAATGAGCAGTTCTTC. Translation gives CASNRQPYNEQFF. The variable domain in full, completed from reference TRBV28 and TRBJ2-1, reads DVKVTQSSRYLVKRTGEKVFLECVQDMDHENMFWYRQDPGLGLRLIYFSYDVKMKEKGDIPEGYSVSREKKERFSLILESASTNQTSMYLCASNRQPYNEQFFGPGTRLTVL.

CDR3 region: CASTFGRDRENTGELFF. DNA of the CDR3: TGTGCCAGCACCTTTGGCCGGGACAGGGAGAACACCGGGGAGCTGTTTTTT. The chain uses TRBV21-1 and TRBJ2-2; the DNA was not compared with TRBD1, the D call given in the table. TRBV21-1 is given as a pseudogene. There are 17 residues in the CDR3.

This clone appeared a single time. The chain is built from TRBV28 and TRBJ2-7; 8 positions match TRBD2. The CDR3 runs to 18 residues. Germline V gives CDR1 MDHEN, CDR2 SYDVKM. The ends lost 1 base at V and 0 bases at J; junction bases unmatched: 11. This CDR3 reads CASSLSVAIAGSSYEQYF. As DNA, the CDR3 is TGTGCCAGCAGTTTATCCGTCGCAATAGCGGGGAGCTCCTACGAGCAGTACTTC.

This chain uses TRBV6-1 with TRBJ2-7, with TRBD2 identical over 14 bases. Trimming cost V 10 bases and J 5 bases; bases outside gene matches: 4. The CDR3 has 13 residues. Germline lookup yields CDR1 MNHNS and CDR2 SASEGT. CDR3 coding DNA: TGTGCCACACGGGGACTAGCGGGAGACGAGCAGTACTTC. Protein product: CATRGLAGDEQYF.

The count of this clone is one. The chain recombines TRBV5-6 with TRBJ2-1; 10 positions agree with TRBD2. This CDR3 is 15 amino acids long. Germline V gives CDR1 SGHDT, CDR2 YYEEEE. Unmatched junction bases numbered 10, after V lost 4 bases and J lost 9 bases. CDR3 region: CASSLGVAGGIEQFF. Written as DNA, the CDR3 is TGTGCCAGCAGCCTCGGGGTAGCGGGAGGCATTGAGCAGTTCTTC.

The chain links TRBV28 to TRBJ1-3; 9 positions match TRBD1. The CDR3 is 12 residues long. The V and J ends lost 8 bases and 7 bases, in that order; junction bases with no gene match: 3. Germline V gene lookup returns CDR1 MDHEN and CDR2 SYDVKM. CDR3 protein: CASRGQGNTIYF. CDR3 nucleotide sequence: TGTGCCAGCCGGGGACAGGGTAACACCATATATTTT.

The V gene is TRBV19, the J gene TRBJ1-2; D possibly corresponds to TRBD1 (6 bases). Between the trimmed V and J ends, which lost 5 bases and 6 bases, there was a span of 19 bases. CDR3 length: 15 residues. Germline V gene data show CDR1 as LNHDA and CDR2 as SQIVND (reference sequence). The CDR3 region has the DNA TGTGCCAGTAGTGCGCACCCTCAGGGGAAGGATGGCTACACCTTC. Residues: CASSAHPQGKDGYTF.